This T cell receptor beta chain is from a study of Graves' ophthalmopathy and Graves' hyperthyroidism. In the study overall: The collection of peripheral blood took place at initial diagnosis, before any treatment.

With V trimmed by 8 bases and J by 9 bases, 5 bases remained unmatched. The CDR3 contains 11 residues. The germline V gene encodes CDR1 MDHEN and CDR2 SYDVKM. Other autoimmune diseases, uncontrolled infections, pregnancy or lactation excluded patients from enrollment. Amplified material comprised TCR beta CDR3 regions derived from RNA transcripts. HTBI primers served in a first-round RT-PCR, which a second-round multiplex PCR followed. TCRdb reprocessed the multiplex PCR reads via MiXCR and lists one record per CDR3 protein. Counted here are 500,000 to 700,000 distinct CDR3 sequences, about 24% occurring once; the ten biggest clones make up around 6.9%. Study-level points and caveats: The model predicted ophthalmopathy progression with roughly 71% sensitivity and around 72% specificity.

This clonotype was detected many times. Its target is unknown. This chain links TRBV28 with TRBJ1-1, with 8 bases lining up with TRBD1. Sequences were obtained from peripheral blood. The TCR was taken from a young woman with stable Graves' hyperthyroidism. Some clones in this sample may be carry-over from other donors' samples. CDR3 in DNA: TGTGCCAGCTTCCGGACAGGGCAAGCTTTCTTT. It specifies CASFRTGQAFF.